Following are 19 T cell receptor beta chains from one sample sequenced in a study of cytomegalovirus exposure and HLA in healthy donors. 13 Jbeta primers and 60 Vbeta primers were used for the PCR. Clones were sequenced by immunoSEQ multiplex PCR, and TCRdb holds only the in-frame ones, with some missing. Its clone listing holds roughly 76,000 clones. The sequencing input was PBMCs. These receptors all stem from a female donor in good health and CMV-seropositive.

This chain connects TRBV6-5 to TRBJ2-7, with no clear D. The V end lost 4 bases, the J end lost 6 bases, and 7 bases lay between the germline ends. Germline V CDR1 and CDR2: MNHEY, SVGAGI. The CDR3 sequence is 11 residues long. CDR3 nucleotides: TGTGCCAGCAGTTCCGGGTCCGAGCAGTACTTC. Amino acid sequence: CASSSGSEQYF.

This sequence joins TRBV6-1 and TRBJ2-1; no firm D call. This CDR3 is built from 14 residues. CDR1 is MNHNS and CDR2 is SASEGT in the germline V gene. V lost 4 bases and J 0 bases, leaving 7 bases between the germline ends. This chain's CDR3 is CASSVESSYNEQFF. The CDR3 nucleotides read TGTGCCAGCAGTGTCGAGAGCTCCTACAATGAGCAGTTCTTC.

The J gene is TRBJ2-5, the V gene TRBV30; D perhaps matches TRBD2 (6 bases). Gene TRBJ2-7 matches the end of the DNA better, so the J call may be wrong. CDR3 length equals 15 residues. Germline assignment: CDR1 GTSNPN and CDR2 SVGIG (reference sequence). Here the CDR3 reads CAWSVHGGSSYEQYF. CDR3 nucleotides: TGTGCCTGGAGTGTACATGGGGGGAGTTCCTACGAGCAGTACTTC.

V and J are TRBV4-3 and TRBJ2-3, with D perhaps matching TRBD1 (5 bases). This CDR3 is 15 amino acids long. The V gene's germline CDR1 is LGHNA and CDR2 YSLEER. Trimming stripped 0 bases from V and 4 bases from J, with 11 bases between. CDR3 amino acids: CASSQERQRADTQYF. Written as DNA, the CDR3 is TGCGCCAGCAGCCAAGAGAGACAGCGAGCAGATACGCAGTATTTT.

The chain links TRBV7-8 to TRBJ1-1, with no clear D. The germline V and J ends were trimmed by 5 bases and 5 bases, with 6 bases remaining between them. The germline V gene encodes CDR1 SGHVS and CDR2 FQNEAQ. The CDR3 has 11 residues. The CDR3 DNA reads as TGTGCCAGCAGCCCCGGGACTGAAGCTTTCTTT. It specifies CASSPGTEAFF. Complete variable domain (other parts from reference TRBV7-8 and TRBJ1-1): GAGVSQSPRYKVAKRGQDVALRCDPISGHVSLFWYQQALGQGPEFLTYFQNEAQLDKSGLPSDRFFAERPEGSVSTLKIQRTQQEDSAVYLCASSPGTEAFFGQGTRLTVV.

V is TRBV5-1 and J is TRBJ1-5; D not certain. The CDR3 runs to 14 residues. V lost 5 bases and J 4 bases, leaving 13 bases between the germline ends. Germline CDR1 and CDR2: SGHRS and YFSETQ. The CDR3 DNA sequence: TGCGCCAGCAGGGCTCTCGGGGAAAATCAGCCCCAGCATTTT. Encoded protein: CASRALGENQPQHF.

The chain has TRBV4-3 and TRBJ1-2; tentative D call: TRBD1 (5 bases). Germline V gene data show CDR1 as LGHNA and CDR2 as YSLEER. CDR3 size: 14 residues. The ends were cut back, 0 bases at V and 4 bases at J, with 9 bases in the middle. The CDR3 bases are TGCGCCAGCAGCCAAGATATAGGGGCCTATGGCTACACCTTC. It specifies CASSQDIGAYGYTF.

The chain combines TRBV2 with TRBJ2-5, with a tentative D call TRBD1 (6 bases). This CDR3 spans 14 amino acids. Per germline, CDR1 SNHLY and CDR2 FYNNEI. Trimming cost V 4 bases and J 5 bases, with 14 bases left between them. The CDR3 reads CASSADRSRETQYF. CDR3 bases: TGTGCCAGCAGTGCGGACAGATCCAGGGAGACCCAGTACTTC.

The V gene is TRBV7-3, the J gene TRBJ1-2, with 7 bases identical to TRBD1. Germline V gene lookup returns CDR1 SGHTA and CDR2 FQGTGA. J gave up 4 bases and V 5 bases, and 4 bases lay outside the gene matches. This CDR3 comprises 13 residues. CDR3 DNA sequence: TGTGCCAGCAGCGACCGGACAGGCTATGGCTACACCTTC. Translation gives CASSDRTGYGYTF.

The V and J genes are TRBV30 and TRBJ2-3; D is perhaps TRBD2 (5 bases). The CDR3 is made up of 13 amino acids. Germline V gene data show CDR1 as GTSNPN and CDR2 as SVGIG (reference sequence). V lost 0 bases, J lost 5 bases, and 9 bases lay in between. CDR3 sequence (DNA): TGTGCCTGGAGTGTCGGACGGGAAGATACGCAGTATTTT. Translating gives CAWSVGREDTQYF. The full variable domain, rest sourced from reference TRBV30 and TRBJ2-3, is SQTIHQWPATLVQPVGSPLSLECTVEGTSNPNLYWYRQAAGRGLQLLFYSVGIGQISSEVPQNLSASRPQDRQFILSSKKLLLSDSGFYLCAWSVGREDTQYFGPGTRLTVL.

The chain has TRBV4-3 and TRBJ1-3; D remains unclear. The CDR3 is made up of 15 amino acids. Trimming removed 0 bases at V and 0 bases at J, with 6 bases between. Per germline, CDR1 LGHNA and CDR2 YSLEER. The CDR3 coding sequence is TGCGCCAGCAGCCAAGACGGGGTCTCTGGAAACACCATATATTTT. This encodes CASSQDGVSGNTIYF.

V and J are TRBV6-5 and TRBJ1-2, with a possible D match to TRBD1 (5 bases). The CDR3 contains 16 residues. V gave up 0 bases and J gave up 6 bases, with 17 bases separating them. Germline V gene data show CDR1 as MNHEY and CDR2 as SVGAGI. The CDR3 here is CASSYSAGFGGDGYTF. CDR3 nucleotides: TGTGCCAGCAGTTACTCGGCAGGGTTCGGGGGGGATGGCTACACCTTC.

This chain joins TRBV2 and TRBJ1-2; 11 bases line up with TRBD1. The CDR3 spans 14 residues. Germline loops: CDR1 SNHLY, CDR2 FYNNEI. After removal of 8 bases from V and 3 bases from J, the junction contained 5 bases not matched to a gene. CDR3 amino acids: CASAGQGADYGYTF. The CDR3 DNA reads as TGTGCCAGCGCCGGACAGGGGGCGGACTATGGCTACACCTTC.

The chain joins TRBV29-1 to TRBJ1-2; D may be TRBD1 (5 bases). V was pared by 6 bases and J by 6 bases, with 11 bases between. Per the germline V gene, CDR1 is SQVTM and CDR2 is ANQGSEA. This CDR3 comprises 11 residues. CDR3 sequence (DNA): TGCAGCGTGGGGGGGGACCATGGCTACACCTTC. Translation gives CSVGGDHGYTF.

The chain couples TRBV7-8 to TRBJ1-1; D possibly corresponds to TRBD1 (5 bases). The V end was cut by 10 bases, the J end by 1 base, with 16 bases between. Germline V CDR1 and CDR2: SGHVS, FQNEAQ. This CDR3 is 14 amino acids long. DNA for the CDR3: TGTGCCATCGCCGCCGGGACTTCGAACACTGAAGCTTTCTTT. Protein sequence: CAIAAGTSNTEAFF. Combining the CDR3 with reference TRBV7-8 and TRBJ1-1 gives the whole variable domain GAGVSQSPRYKVAKRGQDVALRCDPISGHVSLFWYQQALGQGPEFLTYFQNEAQLDKSGLPSDRFFAERPEGSVSTLKIQRTQQEDSAVYLCAIAAGTSNTEAFFGQGTRLTVV.

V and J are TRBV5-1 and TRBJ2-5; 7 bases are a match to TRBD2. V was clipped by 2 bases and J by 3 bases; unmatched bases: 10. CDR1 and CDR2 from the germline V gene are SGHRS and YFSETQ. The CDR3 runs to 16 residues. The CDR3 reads CASSFQGSGDEETQYF. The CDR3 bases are TGCGCCAGCAGCTTTCAAGGAAGCGGGGATGAAGAGACCCAGTACTTC.

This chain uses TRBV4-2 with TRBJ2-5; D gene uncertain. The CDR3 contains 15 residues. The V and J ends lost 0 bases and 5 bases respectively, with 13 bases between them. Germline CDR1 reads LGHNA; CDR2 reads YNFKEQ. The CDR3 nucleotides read TGTGCCAGCAGCCAAGATCCCCGGTTAGCCGAGACCCAGTACTTC. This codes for CASSQDPRLAETQYF.

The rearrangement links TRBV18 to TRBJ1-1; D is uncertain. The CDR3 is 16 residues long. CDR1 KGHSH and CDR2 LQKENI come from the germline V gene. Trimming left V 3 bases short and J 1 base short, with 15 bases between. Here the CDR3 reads CASSPVQSVRNTEAFF. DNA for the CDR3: TGTGCCAGCTCACCCGTACAGAGTGTTCGGAACACTGAAGCTTTCTTT. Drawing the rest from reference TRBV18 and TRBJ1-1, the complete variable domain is NAGVMQNPRHLVRRRGQEARLRCSPMKGHSHVYWYRQLPEEGLKFMVYLQKENIIDESGMPKERFSAEFPKEGPSILRIQQVVRGDSAAYFCASSPVQSVRNTEAFFGQGTRLTVV.

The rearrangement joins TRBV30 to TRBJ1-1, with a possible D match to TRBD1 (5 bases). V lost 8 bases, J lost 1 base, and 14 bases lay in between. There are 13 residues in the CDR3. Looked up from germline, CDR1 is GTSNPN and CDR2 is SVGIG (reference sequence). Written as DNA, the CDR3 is TGTGCCCACACAGGCTCTTCGAACACTGAAGCTTTCTTT. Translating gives CAHTGSSNTEAFF.